This is a list of T cell receptor beta chains from one sample in a study of T cell clones after liver transplantation. Libraries were prepared by immunoSEQ multiplex PCR; TCRdb keeps only in-frame clonotypes and omits some of them. The table includes some 70,000 clones, over 70% detected once. Here the sequenced sample was CD4+ T cells from blood, taken before liver transplant. All receptors derive from a human donor who received a liver transplant. Each CDR3 is given with its conserved first and last residue. D genes are given only for firm matches. For some rows the clone size is stated as once, few or many, or as a class when expanded; others skip it.

DNA	CDR3	J	length	size	V	D
TGTGCCAGCAGTTTTCGGCAGGCTGAAGGCGGCTACACCTTC	CASSFRQAEGGYTF	TRBJ1-2	14	few	TRBV28	-
TGTGCCAGCAGCACGACAGAGCCTAATCAGCCCCAGCATTTT	CASSTTEPNQPQHF	TRBJ1-5	14	-	TRBV28	-
TGTGCCAGCAGCCCAGCAACGGGTCTTTACAATGAGCAGTTCTTC	CASSPATGLYNEQFF	TRBJ2-1	15	-	TRBV5-6	-
TGTGCCACCAGCAGGGACAGGGAGGGGGAGCTGTTTTTT	CATSRDREGELFF	TRBJ2-2	13	-	TRBV15	TRBD1
TGTGCCAGCAGCGCGACAGCCTGGGACTACAATGAGCAGTTCTTC	CASSATAWDYNEQFF	TRBJ2-1	15	-	TRBV9	-
TGTGCCAGCAGCTTAGCGCCAGGAGATGAAAAACTGTTTTTT	CASSLAPGDEKLFF	TRBJ1-4	14	-	TRBV7-8	-
TGTGCCAGCAGTCCCCCGGGACTTTACACCGGGGAGCTGTTTTTT	CASSPPGLYTGELFF	TRBJ2-2	15	-	TRBV6-5	-
TGTGCCAGCAGCTCCATCCGCCGCGGGGCAGAGACCCAGTACTTC	CASSSIRRGAETQYF	TRBJ2-5	15	-	TRBV11-2	-
TGCGCCAGCAGCTTACAGGGTACGGAAAAACTGTTTTTT	CASSLQGTEKLFF	TRBJ1-4	13	-	TRBV5-1	-
TGTGCCAGCAGCTTAGTAGACGGCCCCTACGAGCAGTACTTC	CASSLVDGPYEQYF	TRBJ2-7	14	-	TRBV7-8	-
TGTGCCAGCAGCTTAGTCTCCCCCGCCCTTCAGTACTTC	CASSLVSPALQYF	TRBJ2-5	13	-	TRBV7-2	-
TGTGCCAGCAGTTTAGCGGACTTAACCTACAATGAGCAGTTCTTC	CASSLADLTYNEQFF	TRBJ2-1	15	-	TRBV6-6	-
TGCGCCAGCAGCCATGCGCAGGGGTTTTCCTCTGGAAACACCATATATTTT	CASSHAQGFSSGNTIYF	TRBJ1-3	17	-	TRBV4-1	-
TGCGCCAGCAGCTTTTTGCCTAGCGGGGATGAGCAGTTCTTC	CASSFLPSGDEQFF	TRBJ2-1	14	-	TRBV5-1	TRBD2
TGTGCCTGGAGTGGACGTAGGGCGGTCACAGATACGCAGTATTTT	CAWSGRRAVTDTQYF	TRBJ2-3	15	-	TRBV30	-
TGCAGCGTCGAAGTAGGACAGGGGGAGTACTTC	CSVEVGQGEYF	TRBJ2-4	11	-	TRBV29-1	TRBD1
TGTGCCACCAGCAGAAGGCAAGGTAGCGGGAGGGTCGCCTACAATGAGCAGTTCTTC	CATSRRQGSGRVAYNEQFF	TRBJ2-1	19	-	TRBV15	TRBD2
TGTGCCAGCCGAACAGGGGGTTACGAGCAGTACTTC	CASRTGGYEQYF	TRBJ2-7	12	once	TRBV6-1	TRBD1